The 10 T cell receptor beta chains below all came from one sample that was sequenced in a study of T cell repertoires in cytomegalovirus infection. Which antigens these TCRs recognize remains unknown. TCRdb used MiXCR to reprocess the reads, holding one entry per CDR3 protein. The sample gives around 540,000 distinct CDR3 sequences, roughly a third of which show up once; about 17% is in the top ten. Source: cultured PBMCs, taken from culture after CMV antigen stimulation. The receptors were gathered from a human donor in good health (CMV status not recorded). Some clones in this sample may be carry-over from other donors' samples.

Written as DNA, the CDR3 is TGTGCCAGCAGTTTATCGTCCGTTGGGTCGTACACCGGGGAGCTGTTTTTT. Residues: CASSLSSVGSYTGELFF. The gene calls are TRBV27 and TRBJ2-2; D unclear. CDR1 MNHEY and CDR2 SMNVEV come from the germline V gene (reference sequence). With 0 bases removed from V and 3 bases from J, the gap between germline ends came to 14 bases. The length of the CDR3 is 17 residues.

This clonotype was counted ten times or more. This chain connects TRBV6-1 to TRBJ1-2; D might be TRBD1 (6 bases). CDR3 size: 13 residues. Trimming left V 5 bases short and J 6 bases short, with 13 bases between. CDR1 and CDR2 from the germline V gene are MNHNS and SASEGT. CDR3 residues: CASSTIQGNGYTF. In nucleotides, the CDR3 is TGTGCCAGCAGTACCATCCAGGGGAATGGCTACACCTTC.

A few counts support this clonotype. The rearrangement links TRBV7-2 to TRBJ2-7; TRBD1 matches 10 bases. The CDR3 extends over 17 amino acids. The V and J ends lost 5 bases and 5 bases, in that order; junction bases with no gene match: 15. CDR1 SGHTA and CDR2 FQGNSA come from the germline V gene. The CDR3 DNA sequence: TGTGCCAGCAGCCAGGACCCGACAGGGGGCCTTTTAGACGAGCAGTACTTC. Translated, it gives CASSQDPTGGLLDEQYF.

V and J are TRBV12-3 or TRBV12-4 and TRBJ1-1; 9 bases line up with TRBD1. The CDR3 sequence is 12 residues long. V lost 6 bases to trimming and J lost 11 bases; unmatched junction nucleotides: 7. The DNA of the CDR3 is TGTGCCAGCAGCCCGGGGACAGGGAGCGCTTTCTTT. As protein: CASSPGTGSAFF.

The V call is TRBV11-2, the J call TRBJ2-3, with D tentatively TRBD2 (7 bases). This CDR3 has 16 amino acids. Per germline, CDR1 SGHAT and CDR2 FQNNGV. V gave up 5 bases and J gave up 5 bases, with 20 bases separating them. The CDR3: CASSTGRGGGLDTQYF. CDR3 DNA: TGTGCCAGCAGCACCGGACGCGGGGGCGGTTTAGATACGCAGTATTTT.

The chain uses TRBV7-2 and TRBJ2-2; unclear D gene. The CDR3 is made up of 15 amino acids. The germline CDR1 and CDR2 sequences are SGHTA and FQGNSA. Trimming removed 1 base from V and 4 bases from J, with 10 bases in between. The CDR3 protein is CASSLVLIGTGELFF. The DNA of the CDR3 is TGTGCCAGCAGCTTAGTTCTTATCGGCACCGGGGAGCTGTTTTTT.

This clonotype has a count of ten or more. The CDR3 here is CASSLSLRAPTNEKLFF. Written as DNA, the CDR3 is TGTGCCAGCAGCTTATCTCTGCGGGCTCCAACTAATGAAAAACTGTTTTTT. The rearrangement links TRBV7-2 to TRBJ1-4; D uncertain. Trimming stripped 2 bases from V and 0 bases from J, with 13 bases between. This CDR3 is built from 17 residues. The germline CDR1 and CDR2 sequences are SGHTA and FQGNSA.

The V call is TRBV4-3, the J call TRBJ2-1; D may match TRBD1 or TRBD2 (5 bases each). Trimming shortened V by 0 bases and J by 9 bases, and 18 bases separated the two germline ends. Germline CDR1 reads LGHNA; CDR2 reads YSLEER. CDR3 length equals 16 residues. CDR3 nucleotides: TGCGCCAGCAGCCAAGATCAGTTGAGGGACCCCCTTGAGCAGTTCTTC. This translates into CASSQDQLRDPLEQFF.

This clonotype was seen more than once but under ten times. The chain employs TRBV7-2 and TRBJ1-4, with D possibly being TRBD1 (5 bases). The CDR3 spans 15 residues. V was clipped by 1 base and J by 10 bases, with 16 bases between them. Germline lookup yields CDR1 SGHTA and CDR2 FQGNSA. The DNA for the CDR3 is TGTGCCAGCAGCTTAGAATCCGGCCGGGGGGGAAAACTGTTTTTT. This translates into CASSLESGRGGKLFF. Full variable domain (rest looked up from reference TRBV7-2 and TRBJ1-4): GAGVSQSPSNKVTEKGKDVELRCDPISGHTALYWYRQSLGQGLEFLIYFQGNSAPDKSGLPSDRFSAERTGGSVSTLTIQRTQQEDSAVYLCASSLESGRGGKLFFGSGTQLSVL.

The V and J genes are TRBV19 and TRBJ2-2, with 8 bases that match TRBD2. From germline, CDR1 is LNHDA and CDR2 SQIVND (reference sequence). The junction had 6 bases not matched to a gene; V was cut back by 5 bases and J by 7 bases. The CDR3 runs 14 residues. CDR3 nucleotide sequence: TGTGCCAGTAGTCGGGGGGGGATCGACGGGGAGCTGTTTTTT. It codes for CASSRGGIDGELFF.